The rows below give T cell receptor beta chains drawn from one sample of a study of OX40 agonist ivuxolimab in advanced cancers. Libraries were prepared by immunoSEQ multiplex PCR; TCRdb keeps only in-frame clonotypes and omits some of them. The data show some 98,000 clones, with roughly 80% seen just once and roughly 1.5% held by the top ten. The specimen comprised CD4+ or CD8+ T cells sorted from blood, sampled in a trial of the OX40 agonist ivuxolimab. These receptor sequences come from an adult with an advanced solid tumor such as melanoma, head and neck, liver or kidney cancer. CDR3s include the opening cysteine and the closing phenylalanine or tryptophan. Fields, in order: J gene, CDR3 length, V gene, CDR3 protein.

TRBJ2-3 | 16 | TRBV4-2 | CASSQEGSPRTDTQYF
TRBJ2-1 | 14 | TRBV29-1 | CSSGTGGLSGEQFF
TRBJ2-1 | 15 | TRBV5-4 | CASSSRTGAWNEQFF
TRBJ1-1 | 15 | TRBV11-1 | CASSRDTIVETEAFF
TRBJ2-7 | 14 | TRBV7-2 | CASSLEKGPYEQYF
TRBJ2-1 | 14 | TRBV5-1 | CASTVGTAYNEQFF
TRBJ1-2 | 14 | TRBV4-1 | CASSTSSSGGGYTF
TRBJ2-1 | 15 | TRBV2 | CASSEWSSGSNEQFF
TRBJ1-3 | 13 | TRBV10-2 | CASSESSGNTIYF
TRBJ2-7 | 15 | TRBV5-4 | CASSFSTAGAYEQYF
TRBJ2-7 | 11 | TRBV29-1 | CSVVGSYEQYF
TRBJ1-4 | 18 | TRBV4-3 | CASSQGGQGGADNEKLFF
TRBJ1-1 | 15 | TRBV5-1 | CASSLAPGSNTEAFF
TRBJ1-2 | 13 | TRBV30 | CAWSADRPYGYTF
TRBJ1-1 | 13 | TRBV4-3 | CASSRQGRETAFF
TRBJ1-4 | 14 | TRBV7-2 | CASSLAGANEKLFF
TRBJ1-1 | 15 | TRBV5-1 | CASSSDGHRDTEAFF
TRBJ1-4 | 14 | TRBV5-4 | CASSSLGGGEKLFF
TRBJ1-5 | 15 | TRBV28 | CASSPSRGGNQPQHF
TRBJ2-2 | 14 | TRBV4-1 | CASSHSQGSGELFF
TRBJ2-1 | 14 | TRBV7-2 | CASSLPSAVSKQFF